Reported below is one TCR beta chain. Antigen unknown. This sample is drawn from a study of T cell repertoires in cytomegalovirus infection. Germline-derived CDR1 and CDR2 are SGHTA and FQGNSA. V was cut by 0 bases and J by 2 bases, with 6 bases left in between. This CDR3 contains 14 residues. TCRdb reprocessed the reads via MiXCR and lists one record per CDR3 protein. The sample contains under 150,000 distinct CDR3 sequences, about 24% of which appear only once. This receptor was obtained from a human donor in good health (CMV status not recorded). Some clones in this sample may be carry-over from other donors' samples. The genes are TRBV7-2 and TRBJ2-3; D is unclear. Material for sequencing was PBMCs, sequenced either directly or after in vitro stimulation (not recorded which). CDR3: CASSLASNTDTQYF. CDR3 in DNA: TGTGCCAGCAGCTTAGCCTCAAACACAGATACGCAGTATTTT.